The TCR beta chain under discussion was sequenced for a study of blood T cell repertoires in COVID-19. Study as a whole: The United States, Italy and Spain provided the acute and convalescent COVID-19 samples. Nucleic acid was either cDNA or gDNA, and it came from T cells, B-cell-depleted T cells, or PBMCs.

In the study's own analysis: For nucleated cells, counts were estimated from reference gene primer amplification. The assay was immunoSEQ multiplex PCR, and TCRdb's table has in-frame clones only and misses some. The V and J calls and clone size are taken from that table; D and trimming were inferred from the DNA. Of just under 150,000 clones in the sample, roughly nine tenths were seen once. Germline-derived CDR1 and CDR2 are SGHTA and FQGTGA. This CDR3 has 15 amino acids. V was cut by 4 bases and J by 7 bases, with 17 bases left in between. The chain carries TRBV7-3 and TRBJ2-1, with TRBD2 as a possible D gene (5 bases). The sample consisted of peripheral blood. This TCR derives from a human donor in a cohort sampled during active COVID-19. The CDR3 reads CASSSSLPGGNEQFF. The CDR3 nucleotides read TGTGCCAGCAGCTCTAGCTTACCTGGCGGTAATGAGCAGTTCTTC.